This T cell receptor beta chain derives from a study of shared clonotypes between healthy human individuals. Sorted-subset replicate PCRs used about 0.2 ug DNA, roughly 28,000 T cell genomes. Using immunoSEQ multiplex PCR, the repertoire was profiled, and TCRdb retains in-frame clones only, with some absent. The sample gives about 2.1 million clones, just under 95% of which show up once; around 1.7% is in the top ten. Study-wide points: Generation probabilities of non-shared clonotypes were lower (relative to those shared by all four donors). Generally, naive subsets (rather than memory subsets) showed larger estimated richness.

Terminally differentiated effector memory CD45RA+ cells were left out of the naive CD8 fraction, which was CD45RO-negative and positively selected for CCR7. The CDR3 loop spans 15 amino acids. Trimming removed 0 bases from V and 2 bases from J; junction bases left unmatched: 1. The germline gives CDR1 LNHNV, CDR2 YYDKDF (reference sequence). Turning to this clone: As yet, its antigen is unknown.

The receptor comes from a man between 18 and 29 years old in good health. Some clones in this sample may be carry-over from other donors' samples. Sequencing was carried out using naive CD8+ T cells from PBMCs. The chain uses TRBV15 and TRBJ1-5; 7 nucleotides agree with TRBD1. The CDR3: CATSRETGGNQPQHF. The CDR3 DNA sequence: TGTGCCACCAGCAGAGAAACAGGGGGCAATCAGCCCCAGCATTTT.